These 31 T cell receptor beta chains came from one sample sequenced in a study of blood T cell repertoires in COVID-19. Here immunoSEQ multiplex PCR was the method, and the copy in TCRdb shows in-frame clones only, minus some. The sample carries 200,000 or so clones, 88% recorded once. Sequencing was performed on peripheral blood. These receptors all come from a woman aged 60-75 years with acute or convalescent COVID-19.

The chain combines TRBV5-6 with TRBJ1-3; no clear D gene. The V and J ends lost 0 bases and 0 bases respectively, with 4 bases between them. The CDR3 runs to 14 residues. CDR1 is SGHDT and CDR2 is YYEEEE in the germline V gene. The CDR3 nucleotides read TGTGCCAGCAGCTTGGCCGGCTCTGGAAACACCATATATTTT. Protein sequence: CASSLAGSGNTIYF.

This chain joins TRBV5-5 and TRBJ2-3; 8 positions match TRBD1. Looked up from germline, CDR1 is SGHKS and CDR2 is YYEKEE (reference sequence). V trimming: 4 bases; J trimming: 2 bases; junction bases outside the gene matches: 9. The CDR3 is made up of 16 amino acids. CDR3 DNA sequence: TGTGCCAGCAGCGCAGGGGACAGGTTTAACACAGATACGCAGTATTTT. Translated: CASSAGDRFNTDTQYF. Using reference TRBV5-5 and TRBJ2-3 for the parts outside the CDR3, the full variable domain is DAGVTQSPTHLIKTRGQQVTLRCSPISGHKSVSWYQQVLGQGPQFIFQYYEKEERGRGNFPDRFSARQFPNYSSELNVNALLLGDSALYLCASSAGDRFNTDTQYFGPGTRLTVL.

The rearrangement joins TRBV18 to TRBJ2-5; 7 positions match TRBD1. The CDR3 sequence is 14 residues long. J was trimmed by 4 bases and V by 0 bases; bases with no gene match: 2. CDR1 KGHSH and CDR2 LQKENI come from the germline V gene. CDR3 sequence reads: CASSPPSGGETQYF. CDR3 sequence (DNA): TGTGCCAGCTCACCACCTTCAGGGGGAGAGACCCAGTACTTC.

The chain employs TRBV15 and TRBJ1-2, with D perhaps TRBD1 (5 bases). The CDR3 spans 14 residues. Germline-derived CDR1 and CDR2 are LNHNV and YYDKDF (reference sequence). The V end was cut by 5 bases, the J end by 6 bases, with 16 bases between. The CDR3 region has the DNA TGTGCCACCAGCGGGGGGAGACGGAGCCATGGCTACACCTTC. Its translation is CATSGGRRSHGYTF. Using reference TRBV15 and TRBJ1-2 for the parts outside the CDR3, the full variable domain is DAMVIQNPRYQVTQFGKPVTLSCSQTLNHNVMYWYQQKSSQAPKLLFHYYDKDFNNEADTPDNFQSRRPNTSFCFLDIRSPGLGDTAMYLCATSGGRRSHGYTFGSGTRLTVV.

Only one count was recorded for this clone. This rearrangement joins TRBV7-2 to TRBJ2-3; D gene uncertain. V was pared by 4 bases and J by 6 bases, with 8 bases between. The CDR3 sequence is 12 residues long. From germline, CDR1 is SGHTA and CDR2 FQGNSA. CDR3 residues: CASSSPVDTQYF. The CDR3 DNA reads as TGTGCCAGCAGCTCCCCCGTGGATACGCAGTATTTT.

This sequence joins TRBV5-4 and TRBJ2-1, with TRBD2 matching 14 bases. This CDR3 is 18 amino acids long. J gave up 7 bases and V 3 bases, and 12 bases lay outside the gene matches. Germline lookup yields CDR1 SGHNT and CDR2 YYREEE (reference sequence). CDR3 residues: CASSSGLAGGSGVNEQFF. Here the CDR3 DNA reads TGTGCCAGCAGCTCAGGACTAGCGGGGGGATCTGGGGTGAATGAGCAGTTCTTC.

The chain employs TRBV3-1 (or the pseudogene TRBV3-2) and TRBJ2-7; the match to TRBD1 covers 8 bases. Germline values: CDR1 LGHDT, CDR2 YNNKEL (reference sequence). The CDR3 has 12 amino acids. After removal of 2 bases from V and 11 bases from J, the junction contained 5 bases not matched to a gene. DNA of the CDR3: TGTGCCAGCAGCCAAAACAGGGGGACTGAGTACTTC. Translation: CASSQNRGTEYF.

The gene calls are TRBV21-1 and TRBJ1-1; the table's D call TRBD1 went unverified against the DNA. TRBV21-1 is described as a pseudogene. This CDR3 comprises 12 residues. CDR3 amino acids: CASEQGDTEAFF. As DNA, the CDR3 is TGTGCCAGCGAACAGGGGGACACTGAAGCTTTCTTT.

The rearrangement joins TRBV9 to TRBJ2-5, with 7 nucleotides matching TRBD1. This CDR3 has 14 residues. V shed 0 bases and J 6 bases; nucleotides not matched to a gene: 5. In germline, CDR1 is SGDLS, CDR2 YYNGEE. Here the CDR3 DNA reads TGTGCCAGCAGCGTAGAGACAGGGTTAAAGACCCAGTACTTC. Protein: CASSVETGLKTQYF.

The chain combines TRBV27 with TRBJ2-1; a possible D gene is TRBD2 (6 bases). The CDR3 is 16 amino acids. V gave up 6 bases and J gave up 0 bases, with 15 bases separating them. The V gene's germline CDR1 is MNHEY and CDR2 SMNVEV (reference sequence). DNA of the CDR3: TGTGCCAGCAGAAGCGGGTCTTGGAGCTCCTACAATGAGCAGTTCTTC. Its protein product is CASRSGSWSSYNEQFF.

This chain joins TRBV6-5 and TRBJ1-4; D might be TRBD1 (5 bases). CDR3 length equals 15 residues. V lost 6 bases, J lost 5 bases, and 16 bases lay in between. Looked up from germline, CDR1 is MNHEY and CDR2 is SVGAGI. As DNA, the CDR3 is TGTGCCAGCAGCCCGCAGGGTGGAAGGAATGAAAAACTGTTTTTT. It is translated as CASSPQGGRNEKLFF.

This sequence joins TRBV19 and TRBJ2-7; D may be TRBD1 (5 bases). The CDR3 covers 14 residues. Germline V gene lookup returns CDR1 LNHDA and CDR2 SQIVND (reference sequence). Deletions cut 6 bases from V and 0 bases from J, with 12 bases between. In nucleotides, the CDR3 is TGTGCCAGTAGAGTGACAGCGAACTCCTACGAGCAGTACTTC. Its translation is CASRVTANSYEQYF.

This clone was found a few times. Other DNA variants within this sample encode the same CDR3. The chain couples TRBV5-1 to TRBJ2-5, with a tentative D call TRBD1 (5 bases). Germline-derived CDR1 and CDR2 are SGHRS and YFSETQ. Trimming shortened V by 0 bases and J by 2 bases, and 8 bases separated the two germline ends. This CDR3 has 14 amino acids. CDR3 in amino acids: CASSLVSGQETQYF. CDR3 sequence (DNA): TGCGCCAGCAGCTTGGTCTCAGGGCAAGAGACCCAGTACTTC.

The rearrangement uses TRBV11-2 and TRBJ1-3, with D unresolved. The CDR3 has 17 residues. V lost 0 bases to trimming and J lost 0 bases, with 12 bases between them. Germline V gene lookup returns CDR1 SGHAT and CDR2 FQNNGV. CDR3 nucleotide sequence: TGTGCCAGCAGCTTAGATGGTCGGGAAGGCTCTGGAAACACCATATATTTT. Its translation: CASSLDGREGSGNTIYF.

Concerning this clone itself: Other DNA sequences in this specimen translate into the identical CDR3. J is TRBJ1-5 and V is TRBV28; TRBD1 matches 7 bases. Germline CDR1 and CDR2: MDHEN and SYDVKM. The length of the CDR3 is 15 residues. The V gene end was trimmed by 3 bases and the J gene end by 2 bases; junction bases not matched to a gene: 4. The CDR3 DNA sequence: TGTGCCAGCAGTTTTGGAGGGGGCGGCAATCAGCCCCAGCATTTT. Protein: CASSFGGGGNQPQHF. The full variable domain, completed using reference TRBV28 and TRBJ1-5, is DVKVTQSSRYLVKRTGEKVFLECVQDMDHENMFWYRQDPGLGLRLIYFSYDVKMKEKGDIPEGYSVSREKKERFSLILESASTNQTSMYLCASSFGGGGNQPQHFGDGTRLSIL.

The chain joins TRBV5-1 to TRBJ1-2; TRBD1 matches 9 bases. CDR1 SGHRS and CDR2 YFSETQ come from the germline V gene. The CDR3 is made up of 17 amino acids. J lost 4 bases, V lost 1 base, and 11 bases had no gene match. The CDR3, as DNA: TGCGCCAGCAGCTTGCCCTGGGTACAGGGGGCTGGCTATGGCTACACCTTC. Translated: CASSLPWVQGAGYGYTF.

The chain uses TRBV10-3 and TRBJ2-3; 7 nucleotides align to TRBD1. V lost 0 bases, J lost 5 bases, and 8 bases stayed unmatched. The V gene's germline CDR1 is ENHRY and CDR2 SYGVKD. The length of the CDR3 is 16 residues. CDR3 nucleotide sequence: TGTGCCATCAGTGAGTCCGGAGACAGGGTCGGAGATACGCAGTATTTT. Residues: CAISESGDRVGDTQYF.

The gene calls are TRBV27 and TRBJ2-5, with 13 bases aligning to TRBD2. Germline V lookup: CDR1 MNHEY, CDR2 SMNVEV (reference sequence). CDR3 length: 16 amino acids. With V trimmed by 6 bases and J by 1 base, 5 bases remained unmatched. The CDR3 sequence is CASRAGLAGIQETQYF. CDR3 in DNA: TGTGCCAGCAGGGCGGGACTAGCGGGAATCCAAGAGACCCAGTACTTC.

The chain joins TRBV20-1 to TRBJ1-1, with TRBD1 identical over 8 bases. The CDR3 has 14 residues. Germline V gives CDR1 DFQATT, CDR2 SNEGSKA (reference sequence). V shed 3 bases and J 4 bases; nucleotides not matched to a gene: 7. The CDR3 coding sequence is TGCAGTGCTAGTTTTGGACAGGGTGGCACTGAAGCTTTCTTT. Residues: CSASFGQGGTEAFF.

This clone was counted once. The chain links TRBV12-3 or TRBV12-4 to TRBJ1-1, with unresolved D. V shed 3 bases and J shed 4 bases, with 9 bases lying between them. The CDR3 length is 13 residues. CDR3 sequence reads: CASSFSPSTEAFF. The CDR3 nucleotides read TGTGCCAGCAGTTTTTCCCCTTCCACTGAAGCTTTCTTT.

The sample holds one count of this clone. CDR3 sequence: CSASVNSGANVLTF. The DNA of the CDR3 is TGCAGTGCTAGTGTCAACTCTGGGGCCAACGTCCTGACTTTC. The V gene is TRBV20-1, the J gene TRBJ2-6; D is undetermined. CDR1 and CDR2 from the germline V gene are DFQATT and SNEGSKA (reference sequence). The CDR3 is 14 residues long. Between the trimmed V and J ends, which lost 3 bases and 0 bases, there was a span of 6 bases.

This chain joins TRBV3-1 (or the pseudogene TRBV3-2) and TRBJ1-2; D is perhaps TRBD1 (5 bases). The length of the CDR3 is 16 residues. Between the trimmed V and J ends, which lost 0 bases and 0 bases, there was a span of 11 bases. Germline values: CDR1 LGHDT, CDR2 YNNKEL (reference sequence). The CDR3 region has the DNA TGTGCCAGCAGCCAAGAGGGGCGTGCAGCTAACTATGGCTACACCTTC. Residues: CASSQEGRAANYGYTF.

V gene TRBV7-2 combines with J gene TRBJ2-3; 10 bases are a match to TRBD1. With 5 bases clipped from V and 5 bases from J, the junction kept 7 bases outside the gene matches. CDR1 and CDR2 (germline): SGHTA, FQGNSA. This CDR3 spans 15 amino acids. The CDR3: CASSPDRGRIDTQYF. The DNA of the CDR3 is TGTGCCAGCAGCCCCGACAGGGGGCGTATAGATACGCAGTATTTT. The full variable domain, with the rest looked up from reference TRBV7-2 and TRBJ2-3, is GAGVSQSPSNKVTEKGKDVELRCDPISGHTALYWYRQSLGQGLEFLIYFQGNSAPDKSGLPSDRFSAERTGGSVSTLTIQRTQQEDSAVYLCASSPDRGRIDTQYFGPGTRLTVL.

This clone was detected a few times. The rearrangement uses TRBV19 and TRBJ1-1; D is perhaps TRBD1 (5 bases). The CDR3 covers 13 residues. Germline-derived CDR1 and CDR2 are LNHDA and SQIVND (reference sequence). V was pared by 9 bases and J by 4 bases, with 15 bases between. Here the CDR3 DNA reads TGTGCCAGCAGGGATGACTCGACCACTGAAGCTTTCTTT. Translation: CASRDDSTTEAFF.

V usage is TRBV6-5 and J usage is TRBJ2-2; TRBD1 aligns across 9 bases. Losses at the gene ends were 6 bases for V and 8 bases for J; bases not matched to a gene: 10. CDR1 is MNHEY, CDR2 SVGAGI, per germline. The CDR3 contains 15 residues. The CDR3 coding sequence is TGTGCCAGCAGCCCGGACAGGGGATTGGTGGGGGAGCTGTTTTTT. It is translated as CASSPDRGLVGELFF.

The chain links TRBV19 to TRBJ2-5; 10 bases match TRBD1. Germline loops: CDR1 LNHDA, CDR2 SQIVND (reference sequence). After removal of 6 bases from V and 5 bases from J, the junction contained 6 bases not matched to a gene. The CDR3 covers 14 residues. CDR3 bases: TGTGCCAGTAGAAGACAGGGGGCGGTGGAGACCCAGTACTTC. As protein: CASRRQGAVETQYF.

In its sample, this clone was seen once. This chain connects TRBV7-2 to TRBJ2-5; D remains ambiguous. Trimming took 5 bases from V and 3 from J, leaving 13 bases between them. Germline CDR1 SGHTA, CDR2 FQGNSA. The CDR3 consists of 14 residues. CDR3 loop: CASSPGFLEETQYF. DNA of the CDR3: TGTGCCAGCAGCCCTGGCTTTCTGGAAGAGACCCAGTACTTC.

The rearrangement joins TRBV19 to TRBJ1-2; TRBD1 matches at 8 bases. V lost 2 bases to trimming and J lost 5 bases; unmatched junction nucleotides: 7. Germline V gene sequence: CDR1 LNHDA, CDR2 SQIVND (reference sequence). The CDR3 is 15 amino acids. CDR3 sequence reads: CASSIQTGEGYGYTF. The DNA for the CDR3 is TGTGCCAGTAGTATACAGACAGGGGAAGGGTATGGCTACACCTTC. The full variable domain, with the rest looked up from reference TRBV19 and TRBJ1-2, is DGGITQSPKYLFRKEGQNVTLSCEQNLNHDAMYWYRQDPGQGLRLIYYSQIVNDFQKGDIAEGYSVSREKKESFPLTVTSAQKNPTAFYLCASSIQTGEGYGYTFGSGTRLTVV.

As to this clone: This CDR3 is also generated by other DNA sequences in the sample. The J gene is TRBJ1-5, the V gene TRBV3-1 (or the pseudogene TRBV3-2); D uncertain. CDR3 size: 14 residues. Germline-derived CDR1 and CDR2 are LGHDT and YNNKEL (reference sequence). Between the trimmed V and J ends, which lost 0 bases and 4 bases, there was a span of 7 bases. CDR3 in amino acids: CASSQDLENQPQHF. CDR3 DNA: TGTGCCAGCAGCCAAGATCTAGAGAATCAGCCCCAGCATTTT.

CDR3 sequence (DNA): TGTGCCAGCCGAGGGGAAGGCGGGAGGGAAAATGAGCAGTTCTTC. It translates to CASRGEGGRENEQFF. V and J are TRBV28 and TRBJ2-1; 9 nucleotides agree with TRBD2. CDR1 is MDHEN and CDR2 is SYDVKM in the germline V gene. The CDR3 length is 15 residues. V was clipped by 8 bases and J by 7 bases; unmatched bases: 12.

The rearrangement joins TRBV9 to TRBJ1-1; 8 nucleotides match TRBD1. After removal of 4 bases from V and 6 bases from J, the junction contained 8 bases not matched to a gene. This CDR3 comprises 14 residues. Looked up from germline, CDR1 is SGDLS and CDR2 is YYNGEE. CDR3: CASSSRTGTAEAFF. CDR3 bases: TGTGCCAGCAGCTCTCGGACAGGGACGGCTGAAGCTTTCTTT.